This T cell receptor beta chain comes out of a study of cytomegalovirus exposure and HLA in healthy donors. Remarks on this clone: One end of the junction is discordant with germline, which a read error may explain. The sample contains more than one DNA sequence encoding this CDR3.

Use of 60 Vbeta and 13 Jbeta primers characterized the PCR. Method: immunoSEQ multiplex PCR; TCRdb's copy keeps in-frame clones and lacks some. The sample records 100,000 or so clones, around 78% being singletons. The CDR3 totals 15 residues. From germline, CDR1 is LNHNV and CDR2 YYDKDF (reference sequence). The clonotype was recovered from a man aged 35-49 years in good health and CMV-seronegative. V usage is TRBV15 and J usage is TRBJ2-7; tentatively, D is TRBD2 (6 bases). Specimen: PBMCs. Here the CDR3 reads CATSREASVPYEQYF. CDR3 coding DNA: TGCGCCACCAGCAGAGAGGCTAGCGTCCCCTACGAGCAGTACTTC.